This TCR beta chain was observed in a study of shared clonotypes between healthy human individuals. Study-level background: Researchers assigned three CD4 naive, three CD4 memory, two CD8 naive and one CD8 memory plate to each donor.

Germline V CDR1 and CDR2: MNHNY, SVGAGI (reference sequence). V lost 6 bases and J 4 bases, leaving 15 bases between the germline ends. This CDR3 spans 14 amino acids. Original processing methods: ImmunoSEQ junction-only sequences lacked quality scores, so their filtering differed. Sequencing was performed with immunoSEQ multiplex PCR; in TCRdb, only in-frame clones are kept and a portion is missing. For V, J and clone size, that table is used; D and trimming come from the DNA. Of approximately 2.1 million clones listed, 93% are singletons. Sequences were obtained from naive CD4+ T cells from PBMCs. The sample's subset: CD45RA+ positively selected. The TCR sequence derives from a man younger than 35 in good health. Some clones in this sample may be carry-over from other donors' samples. The J gene is TRBJ1-1, the V gene TRBV6-6; D is perhaps TRBD1 (6 bases). The CDR3 DNA follows: TGTGCCAGCAGCCCACCGGGGGGGCCCACTGAAGCTTTCTTT. Translation: CASSPPGGPTEAFF.